One and the same sample provided the 23 T cell receptor beta chains below, sequenced in a study of T cell repertoires in cytomegalovirus infection. Using its own MiXCR run on the reads, TCRdb lists one record per CDR3 protein. This sample has approximately 500,000 distinct CDR3 sequences, with 15% to 20% found just once. Sequencing input: CD8+ T cells from PBMCs. These receptor sequences come from a human donor in good health (CMV status not recorded). Some clones in this sample may be carry-over from other donors' samples.

This clonotype was found many times. The rearrangement links TRBV12-3 or TRBV12-4 to TRBJ2-2; 8 positions agree with TRBD1. V was pared by 2 bases and J by 3 bases, with 8 bases of the junction left unmatched. CDR3 size: 17 residues. The CDR3, as DNA: TGTGCCAGCAGTTTACAGAACAGGGGGGACTACACCGGGGAGCTGTTTTTT. Translated, it gives CASSLQNRGDYTGELFF.

This clonotype was observed a handful of times. The rearrangement joins TRBV7-6 to TRBJ2-7; TRBD1 matches at 11 bases. Per the germline V gene, CDR1 is SGHVS and CDR2 is FNYEAQ. This CDR3 region has 13 residues. With 7 bases clipped from V and 7 bases from J, the junction kept 6 bases outside the gene matches. The CDR3 is CASTGQGAQEQYF. CDR3 DNA: TGTGCCAGCACAGGACAGGGGGCACAGGAGCAGTACTTC.

The chain is built from TRBV9 and TRBJ2-5; no clear D gene. The CDR3 consists of 13 residues. Germline-derived CDR1 and CDR2 are SGDLS and YYNGEE. Trimming cost V 4 bases and J 5 bases, with 12 bases left between them. In DNA form, the CDR3 reads TGTGCCAGCAGCCCCACTGACGGGGAGACCCAGTACTTC. Amino acids: CASSPTDGETQYF.

This clonotype was counted at least ten times. V gene TRBV5-5 combines with J gene TRBJ2-1; tentatively, D is TRBD1 (6 bases). Trimming pared 9 bases from V and 1 base from J, leaving 11 bases between. The CDR3 is made up of 13 amino acids. CDR1 and CDR2 from the germline V gene are SGHKS and YYEKEE (reference sequence). The CDR3 is CATPGESYNEQFF. The CDR3 region has the DNA TGTGCCACCCCAGGGGAGTCCTACAATGAGCAGTTCTTC.

At least ten counts were recorded for this clonotype. This chain joins TRBV5-6 and TRBJ1-1; TRBD1 is a possible D gene (5 bases). The V end was cut by 0 bases, the J end by 2 bases, with 8 bases between. This CDR3 is 14 amino acids long. Per the germline V gene, CDR1 is SGHDT and CDR2 is YYEEEE. Written as DNA, the CDR3 is TGTGCCAGCAGCTTGGGGGGCTTTAACACTGAAGCTTTCTTT. It is translated as CASSLGGFNTEAFF.

This clonotype has ten or more counts. The chain uses TRBV7-8 and TRBJ2-5; 9 bases fit TRBD2. Germline loops: CDR1 SGHVS, CDR2 FQNEAQ. V dropped 3 bases and J dropped 7; count of bases not matched to a gene: 6. This CDR3 contains 14 residues. CDR3 coding DNA: TGTGCCAGCAGCTTGAGGCGGGAGGGAGGGACCCAGTACTTC. It codes for CASSLRREGGTQYF.

This clonotype was observed many times. The chain combines TRBV28 with TRBJ2-3; D tentatively fits TRBD1 or TRBD2 (5 bases each). The CDR3 runs to 17 residues. Trimming removed 6 bases at V and 4 bases at J, with 23 bases between. Germline V gene lookup returns CDR1 MDHEN and CDR2 SYDVKM. This CDR3 is CASSTLRDVMLPDTQYF. The DNA of the CDR3 is TGTGCCAGCAGCACACTCCGGGACGTTATGCTTCCAGATACGCAGTATTTT.

This clonotype was found a few times. The chain carries TRBV29-1 and TRBJ2-1; perhaps TRBD2 as D (6 bases). The CDR3 extends over 17 amino acids. Germline loops: CDR1 SQVTM, CDR2 ANQGSEA. V shed 4 bases and J shed 0 bases, with 19 bases lying between them. CDR3 amino acids: CSVATGVAPSSYNEQFF. The CDR3, as DNA: TGCAGCGTTGCAACGGGAGTGGCCCCTAGCTCCTACAATGAGCAGTTCTTC.

This clonotype was seen ten or more times. V gene TRBV12-3 or TRBV12-4 combines with J gene TRBJ2-1; 9 bases map to TRBD2. This CDR3 region has 17 residues. Germline trimming cut 5 bases from V and 4 bases from J; bases unmatched to any gene: 12. CDR3 DNA: TGTGCCAGCAGTCCCCGGCGGCCGACTAGCGGATACAATGAGCAGTTCTTC. This codes for CASSPRRPTSGYNEQFF.

The genes are TRBV29-1 and TRBJ2-7, with D possibly matching TRBD2 (8 bases). Germline CDR1 and CDR2: SQVTM and ANQGSEA. Trimming left V 4 bases short and J 5 bases short, with 18 bases between. This CDR3 region has 14 residues. The CDR3 region is CSVGREGAWNEQYF. CDR3 nucleotide sequence: TGCAGCGTTGGTCGGGAGGGGGCTTGGAACGAGCAGTACTTC.

This clonotype came up many times. This rearrangement joins TRBV4-1 to TRBJ1-1, with D unresolved. This CDR3 comprises 14 residues. Trimming removed 1 base at V and 8 bases at J, with 14 bases between. CDR1 is MGHRA and CDR2 is YSYEKL in the germline V gene. The CDR3 nucleotides read TGCGCCAGCAGCCAAGGGTTCGGCTTCCTGGAAGCTTTCTTT. Protein: CASSQGFGFLEAFF.

This clonotype was seen ten or more times. The rearrangement uses TRBV5-5 and TRBJ2-7; TRBD2 aligns across 8 bases. Germline CDR1 is SGHKS and CDR2 is YYEKEE (reference sequence). V lost 2 bases, J lost 3 bases, and 4 bases stayed unmatched. CDR3 length: 14 residues. The CDR3 here is CASSFDSGNYEQYF. In nucleotides, the CDR3 is TGTGCCAGCAGCTTCGATAGCGGGAACTACGAGCAGTACTTC.

V gene TRBV5-4 combines with J gene TRBJ2-1, with unresolved D. Trimming removed 2 bases from V and 5 bases from J, with 14 bases in between. Germline values: CDR1 SGHNT, CDR2 YYREEE (reference sequence). CDR3 length: 15 amino acids. CDR3 residues: CASSFGPFLNNEQFF. The CDR3 coding sequence is TGTGCCAGCAGCTTTGGACCTTTCCTTAACAATGAGCAGTTCTTC.

The CDR3 loop is CASTKTGETDTQYF. CDR3 sequence (DNA): TGTGCCAGCACTAAGACAGGGGAGACAGATACGCAGTATTTT. V usage is TRBV7-3 and J usage is TRBJ2-3; 8 bases agree with TRBD1. Germline-derived CDR1 and CDR2 are SGHTA and FQGTGA. The CDR3 is 14 residues long. The J segment lost 3 bases and the V segment lost 7 bases, leaving 6 bases of the junction unmatched.

As for this clonotype: An end of the junction does not agree with germline; a read error may underlie this. The chain couples TRBV27 to TRBJ2-3; tentative D call: TRBD1 (5 bases). Per the germline V gene, CDR1 is MNHEY and CDR2 is SMNVEV (reference sequence). CDR3 length: 16 residues. The CDR3 nucleotides are TGTGCCAGCAGTTTATCCTGGGGCCAACCACAAGATACGCCGTATTTT. It translates to CASSLSWGQPQDTPYF.

Many counts were recorded for this clonotype. V is TRBV15 and J is TRBJ1-1; tentative D call: TRBD1 (5 bases). This CDR3 region has 15 residues. CDR1 is LNHNV, CDR2 YYDKDF, per germline (reference sequence). Deletions cut 5 bases from V and 0 bases from J, with 13 bases between. The CDR3 DNA follows: TGTGCCACCAGCTTCCAGGGAACGATGAACACTGAAGCTTTCTTT. It specifies CATSFQGTMNTEAFF.

This clonotype was seen ten or more times. This sequence joins TRBV14 and TRBJ1-2; 9 bases map to TRBD1. Looked up from germline, CDR1 is SGHDN and CDR2 is FVKESK. This CDR3 has 15 residues. V lost 6 bases, J lost 6 bases, and 11 bases stayed unmatched. This CDR3 is CASSPYPGTGNGYTF. The DNA for the CDR3 is TGTGCCAGCAGTCCCTATCCCGGGACAGGGAATGGCTACACCTTC. Together with reference TRBV14 and TRBJ1-2, the CDR3 gives the full variable domain: EAGVTQFPSHSVIEKGQTVTLRCDPISGHDNLYWYRRVMGKEIKFLLHFVKESKQDESGMPNNRFLAERTGGTYSTLKVQPAELEDSGVYFCASSPYPGTGNGYTFGSGTRLTVV.

This clonotype was recorded many times. This chain joins TRBV10-3 and TRBJ2-1, with unresolved D. The CDR3 consists of 14 residues. From germline, CDR1 is ENHRY and CDR2 SYGVKD. The V end lost 7 bases, the J end lost 8 bases, and 18 bases lay between the germline ends. Here the CDR3 reads CAITDAEDLYEQFF. CDR3 in DNA: TGTGCCATCACCGATGCGGAAGACCTATATGAGCAGTTCTTC.

This chain links TRBV5-1 with TRBJ2-5; 9 bases map to TRBD1. The CDR3 has 17 amino acids. The J segment lost 2 bases and the V segment lost 4 bases, leaving 12 bases of the junction unmatched. Germline assignment: CDR1 SGHRS and CDR2 YFSETQ. The CDR3 nucleotides are TGCGCCAGCAGCGACTACAGGGGGCGGGTGTCACAAGAGACCCAGTACTTC. Protein: CASSDYRGRVSQETQYF.

This clonotype was counted many times. The chain has TRBV7-3 and TRBJ1-1, with no clear D. The germline V gene has CDR1 SGHTA and CDR2 FQGTGA. The CDR3 is 13 residues long. Trimming took 5 bases from V and 5 from J, leaving 12 bases between them. As DNA, the CDR3 is TGTGCCAGCAGCGCCGAAGGGTGGACTGAAGCTTTCTTT. Its translation: CASSAEGWTEAFF.

This clonotype was detected ten times or more. The chain employs TRBV7-9 and TRBJ2-7; D ambiguous. Germline CDR1 reads SEHNR; CDR2 reads FQNEAQ (reference sequence). Trimming left V 6 bases short and J 3 bases short, with 9 bases between. This CDR3 comprises 12 residues. The CDR3 region has the DNA TGTGCCAGCAGTTCGACCCGCTACGAGCAGTACTTC. Its translation: CASSSTRYEQYF.

A word on this clonotype: This CDR3 fails to terminate in the conserved phenylalanine or tryptophan, so it likely reflects a read error. The V gene is TRBV7-4, the J gene TRBJ2-1; 7 bases fit TRBD1. CDR3 size: 16 residues. Germline V gene sequence: CDR1 SGHVT, CDR2 SQSDAQ. The V segment lost 1 base and the J segment 2 bases; nucleotides outside the gene matches: 5. The CDR3 region has the DNA TGTGCCAGCAGCTTAGTTGCACAGGGGCCCTACAATGAGCAGTTCTTA. Translation: CASSLVAQGPYNEQFL.

Points on this clonotype: A much larger clonotype is one base distant, so this may be a read error. This sequence joins TRBV7-3 and TRBJ2-5, with D tentatively TRBD1 (5 bases). V lost 5 bases and J lost 1, with 14 bases in between. This CDR3 spans 15 amino acids. CDR1 is SGHTA and CDR2 is FQGTGA in the germline V gene. In DNA form, the CDR3 reads TGTGCCAGCAGCGCAGGGAACCCTGTCCAAGAGACCCAGTACTTC. Translating it yields CASSAGNPVQETQYF.